This is a list of T cell receptor beta chains from one sample in a study of blood T cell repertoires in COVID-19. Repertoires were generated with immunoSEQ multiplex PCR, while TCRdb's copy carries only in-frame clones and drops some. Here the sample spans about 120,000 clones, approximately 90% being singletons. Sequencing was done on a sample of peripheral blood. These receptors were collected from a human donor with acute or convalescent COVID-19. The donor label of this sample is uncertain. CDR3s include the opening cysteine and the closing phenylalanine or tryptophan. The size of a clone is reported for some rows only, either as once, few or many, or as a class for expanded clones.

TRBV18 . CASSQGQNTEAFF
TRBV28 . CASSSRGDRDNEQFF
TRBV5-4 . CASSLMSRGTDGYTF
TRBV10-3 . CAISESSSTYEQFF
TRBV19 . CATKDRGGPNEKLFF
TRBV3-1/TRBV3-2 . CASSHRGTSGTNTGELFF
TRBV28 . CASIGGQGYNEQFF
TRBV3-1/TRBV3-2 . CASSQDRGEAFF
TRBV19 . CASTSRGEAFF
TRBV20-1 . CSVSPNYFPETQYF
TRBV28 . CASSFPGLGGGYTF
TRBV11-2 . CASSLGQGKGYEQYF
TRBV19 . CASSIFSTRNSPLHF
TRBV25-1 once CASSDRTVYNEQFF
TRBV2 . CASSEALRRLAGGEQYF
TRBV7-3 . CASSLDTAYNEQFF